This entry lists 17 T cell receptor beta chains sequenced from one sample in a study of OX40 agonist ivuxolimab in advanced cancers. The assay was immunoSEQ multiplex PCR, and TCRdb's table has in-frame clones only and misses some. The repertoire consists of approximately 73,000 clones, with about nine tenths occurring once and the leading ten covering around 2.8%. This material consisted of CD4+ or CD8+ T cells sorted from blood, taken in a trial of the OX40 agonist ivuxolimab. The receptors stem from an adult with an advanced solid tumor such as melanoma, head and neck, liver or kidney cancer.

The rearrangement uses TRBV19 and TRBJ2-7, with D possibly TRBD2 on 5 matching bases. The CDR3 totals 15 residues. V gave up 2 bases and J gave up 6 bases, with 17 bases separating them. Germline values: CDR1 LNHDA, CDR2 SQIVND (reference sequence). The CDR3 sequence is CASSIKREGKGEQYF. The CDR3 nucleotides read TGTGCCAGTAGTATAAAACGCGAGGGAAAGGGCGAGCAGTACTTC. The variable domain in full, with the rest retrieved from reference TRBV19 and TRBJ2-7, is DGGITQSPKYLFRKEGQNVTLSCEQNLNHDAMYWYRQDPGQGLRLIYYSQIVNDFQKGDIAEGYSVSREKKESFPLTVTSAQKNPTAFYLCASSIKREGKGEQYFGPGTRLTVT.

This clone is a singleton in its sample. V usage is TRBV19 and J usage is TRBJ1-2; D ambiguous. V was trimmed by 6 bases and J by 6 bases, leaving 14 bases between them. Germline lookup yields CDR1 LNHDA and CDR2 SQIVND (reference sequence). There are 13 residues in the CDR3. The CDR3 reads CASSSDTRNGYTF. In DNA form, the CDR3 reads TGTGCCAGTAGCTCCGACACACGAAATGGCTACACCTTC.

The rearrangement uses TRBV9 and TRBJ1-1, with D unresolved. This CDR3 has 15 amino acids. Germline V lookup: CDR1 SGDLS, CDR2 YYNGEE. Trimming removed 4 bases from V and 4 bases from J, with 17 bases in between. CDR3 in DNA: TGTGCCAGCAGCCCACAACCGAATTCGGGCACTGAAGCTTTCTTT. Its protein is CASSPQPNSGTEAFF.

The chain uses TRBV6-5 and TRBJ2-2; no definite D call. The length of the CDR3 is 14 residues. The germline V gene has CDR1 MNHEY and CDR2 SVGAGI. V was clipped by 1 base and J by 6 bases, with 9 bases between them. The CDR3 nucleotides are TGTGCCAGCAGTTACTACGCTCTTCCCGGGGAGCTGTTTTTT. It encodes CASSYYALPGELFF.

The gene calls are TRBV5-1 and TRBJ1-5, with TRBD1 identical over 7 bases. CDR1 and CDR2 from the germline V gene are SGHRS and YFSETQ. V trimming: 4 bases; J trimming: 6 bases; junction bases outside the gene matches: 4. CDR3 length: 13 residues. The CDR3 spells CASSIQGSQPQHF. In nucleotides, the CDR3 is TGCGCCAGCAGCATACAGGGGAGTCAGCCCCAGCATTTT.

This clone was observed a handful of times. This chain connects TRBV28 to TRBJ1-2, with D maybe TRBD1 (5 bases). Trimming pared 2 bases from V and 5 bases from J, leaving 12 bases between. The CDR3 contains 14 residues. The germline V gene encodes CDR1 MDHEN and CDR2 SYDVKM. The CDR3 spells CASSLGAAIYGYTF. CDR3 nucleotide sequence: TGTGCCAGCAGTTTAGGGGCGGCTATATATGGCTACACCTTC.

The CDR3 DNA is TGTGCCAGCAGTTCCTGGACAGGGGGATCTGGAAACACCATATATTTT. Protein product: CASSSWTGGSGNTIYF. The chain combines TRBV27 with TRBJ1-3, with TRBD1 identical over 10 bases. V was pared by 4 bases and J by 1 base, with 4 bases of the junction left unmatched. The germline gives CDR1 MNHEY, CDR2 SMNVEV (reference sequence). The CDR3 length is 16 residues.

The CDR3 coding sequence is TGTGCCACCAGCAGAGAAGATGCTTTTCCCTACGAGCAGTACTTC. Translated, it gives CATSREDAFPYEQYF. The chain uses TRBV15 and TRBJ2-7; D is undetermined. CDR1 is LNHNV, CDR2 YYDKDF, per germline (reference sequence). V was cut by 0 bases and J by 2 bases, with 11 bases left in between. CDR3 size: 15 residues.

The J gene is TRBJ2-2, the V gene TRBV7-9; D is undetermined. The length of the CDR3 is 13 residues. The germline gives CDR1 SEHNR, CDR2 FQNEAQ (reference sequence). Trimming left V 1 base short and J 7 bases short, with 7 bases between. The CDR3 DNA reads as TGTGCCAGCAGCTTAGGTGGAAACGGGGAGCTGTTTTTT. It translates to CASSLGGNGELFF.

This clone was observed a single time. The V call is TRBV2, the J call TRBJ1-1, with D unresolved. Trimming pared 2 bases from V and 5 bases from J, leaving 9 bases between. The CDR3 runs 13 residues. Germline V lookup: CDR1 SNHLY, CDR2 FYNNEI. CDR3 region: CASSELRDTEAFF. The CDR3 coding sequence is TGTGCCAGCAGTGAACTGAGGGATACTGAAGCTTTCTTT.

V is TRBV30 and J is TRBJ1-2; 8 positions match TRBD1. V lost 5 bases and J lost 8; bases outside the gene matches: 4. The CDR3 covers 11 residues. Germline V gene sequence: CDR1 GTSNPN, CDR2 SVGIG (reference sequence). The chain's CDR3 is CAWGQGRGYTF. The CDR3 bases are TGTGCCTGGGGACAGGGAAGGGGCTACACCTTC.

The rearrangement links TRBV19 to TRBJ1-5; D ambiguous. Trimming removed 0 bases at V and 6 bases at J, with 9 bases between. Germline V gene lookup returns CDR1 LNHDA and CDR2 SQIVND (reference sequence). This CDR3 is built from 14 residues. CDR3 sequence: CASSIDSSFQPQHF. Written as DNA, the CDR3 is TGTGCCAGTAGTATAGATAGCAGTTTTCAGCCCCAGCATTTT. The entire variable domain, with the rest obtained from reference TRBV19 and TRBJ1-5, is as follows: DGGITQSPKYLFRKEGQNVTLSCEQNLNHDAMYWYRQDPGQGLRLIYYSQIVNDFQKGDIAEGYSVSREKKESFPLTVTSAQKNPTAFYLCASSIDSSFQPQHFGDGTRLSIL.

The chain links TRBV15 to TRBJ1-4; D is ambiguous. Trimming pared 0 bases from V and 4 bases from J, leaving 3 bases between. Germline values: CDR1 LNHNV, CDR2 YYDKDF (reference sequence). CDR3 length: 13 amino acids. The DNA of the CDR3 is TGTGCCACCAGCAGAGACTTTAATGAAAAACTGTTTTTT. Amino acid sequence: CATSRDFNEKLFF.

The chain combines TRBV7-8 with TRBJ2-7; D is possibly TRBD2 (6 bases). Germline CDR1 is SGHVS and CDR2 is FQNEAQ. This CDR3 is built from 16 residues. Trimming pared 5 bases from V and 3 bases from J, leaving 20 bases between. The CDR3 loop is CASSPVGAGSGYEQYF. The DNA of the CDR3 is TGTGCCAGCAGCCCTGTTGGCGCGGGGTCCGGCTACGAGCAGTACTTC.

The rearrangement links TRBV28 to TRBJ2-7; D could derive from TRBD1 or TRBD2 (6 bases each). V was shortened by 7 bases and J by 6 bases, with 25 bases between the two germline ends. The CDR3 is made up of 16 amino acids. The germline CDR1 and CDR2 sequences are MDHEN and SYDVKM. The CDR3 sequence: CASTRPGGTRLSEQYF. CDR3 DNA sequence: TGTGCCAGCACCCGGCCTGGGGGGACACGACTTTCCGAGCAGTACTTC.

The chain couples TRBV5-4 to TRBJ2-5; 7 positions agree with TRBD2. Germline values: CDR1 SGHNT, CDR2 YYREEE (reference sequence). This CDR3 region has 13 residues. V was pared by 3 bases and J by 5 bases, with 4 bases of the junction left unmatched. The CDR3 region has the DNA TGTGCCAGCAGCTGGGGACTAAGGGAGACCCAGTACTTC. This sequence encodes CASSWGLRETQYF.

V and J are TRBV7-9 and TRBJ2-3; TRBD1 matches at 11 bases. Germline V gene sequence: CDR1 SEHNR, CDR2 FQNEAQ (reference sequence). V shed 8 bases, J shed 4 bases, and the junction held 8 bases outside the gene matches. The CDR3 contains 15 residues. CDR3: CASDPGTGGADTQYF. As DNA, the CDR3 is TGTGCCAGCGATCCCGGGACAGGGGGGGCAGATACGCAGTATTTT.